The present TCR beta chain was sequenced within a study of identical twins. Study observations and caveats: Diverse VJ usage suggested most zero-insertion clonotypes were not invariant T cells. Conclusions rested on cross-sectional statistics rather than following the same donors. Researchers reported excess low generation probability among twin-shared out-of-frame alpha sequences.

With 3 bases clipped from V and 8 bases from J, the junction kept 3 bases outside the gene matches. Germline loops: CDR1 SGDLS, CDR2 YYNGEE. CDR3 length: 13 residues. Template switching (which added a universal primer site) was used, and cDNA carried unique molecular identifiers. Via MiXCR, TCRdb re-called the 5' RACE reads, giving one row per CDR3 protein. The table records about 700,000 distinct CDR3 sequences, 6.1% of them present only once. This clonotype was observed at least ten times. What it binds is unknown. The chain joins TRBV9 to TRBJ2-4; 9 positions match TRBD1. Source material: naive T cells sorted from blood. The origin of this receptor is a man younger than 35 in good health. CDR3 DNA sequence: TGTGCCAGCAGCGGAGGGGACAGGGACATTCAGTACTTC. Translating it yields CASSGGDRDIQYF.